This TCR beta chain was profiled in a study of sequential checkpoint blockade in melanoma (dated 2019 in TCRdb). For the wider study: Using 1:1 randomization, the trial assigned patients either to first-line nivolumab followed by ipilimumab (arm A) or to ipilimumab followed by nivolumab (arm B). Both trial sequences were followed by maintenance nivolumab. TCRbeta immunosequencing was performed on DNA from roughly 90 pretreatment melanoma tumor samples. For approximately 20 patients, matched tumor biopsies were obtained before treatment and at week 13, following single-agent nivolumab (arm A) or ipilimumab (arm B). In 60% to 85% of the matched pre- and post-treatment tumor biopsy pairs, both biopsies came from the same lesion.

According to the study, the label for this sample's treatment or condition signals: randomized to nivolumab then ipilimumab (arm A) or the reverse (arm B). Prior DNA-damaging chemotherapy had not been received by any trial patient. The samples were obtained from melanoma patients enrolled in CheckMate 064, an open-label, randomized phase II trial testing sequential checkpoint blockade. Genomic DNA from formalin-fixed paraffin-embedded (FFPE) tissue samples was used for tumor TCR sequencing. General conclusions and limits of the study: Clinical benefit was about 30 times more likely to be achieved by patients whose tumor T-cell fraction and clonality increased by week 13. PD-L1 staining and CD8+ T-cell counts correlated with tumor T-cell fraction and clonality, whereas mutational load did not. The model for predicting response that combines TCR metrics with mutation burden needs to be validated in larger, independent patient cohorts. In the nivolumab-first arm (arm A), pretreatment tumor TIL clonality was associated with response (P = .04). Small sample sizes and reduced statistical power limited the analyses of tumor T-cell fraction within each arm.

Inclusive of the bounding cysteine and phenylalanine, the CDR3 is 14 residues long. Of the read, only the CDR3 DNA is kept; its 42 bases are in frame from base 1. V is cut by 3 bases and J by 9 bases, and the space between the germline ends is 16 bases. CDR1 is given as SGDLS and CDR2 as YYNGEE, both from the germline V gene. This clone has more than one count but fewer than ten. Its binding antigen is unknown. No base qualities exist here, and no much larger clone lies one base off it. The immunoSEQ Assay was used to immunosequence TCRbeta CDR3 regions from genomic DNA. Prior to high-throughput sequencing, genomic DNA was amplified by bias-controlled multiplex PCR. Processing in the source paper ran as follows. To quantify the absolute abundance of each unique TCRbeta CDR3 region, the sequences were collapsed and filtered. Clonality, defined as 1 minus Pielou's evenness, was calculated using productive rearrangements only. To compute tumor T-cell fraction, TCRbeta template counts were normalized to usable DNA, with usable DNA estimated from several housekeeping genes. Clones with significantly greater frequencies in on-treatment versus baseline samples were identified using a previously published method. The table comes from immuneACCESS by way of TCRdb, which keeps in-frame sequences with V and J called. Part of the clones is missing from these tables; in studies checked, under half for an unresolved V gene and the rest for unknown reasons. The V and J calls and clone size are taken from that table; D and trimming were inferred from the DNA. The sample includes around 2,000 clones, with roughly a quarter observed a single time. 20% to 25% of the sample lies in the top ten.

The source material was tumor tissue (inferred from file names), sampled from a patient given nivolumab and ipilimumab in sequence. The rearranged segments are TRBV9 and TRBJ2-1; TRBD1 could be the D gene, as 6 bases match. The sequence was obtained from a human donor with melanoma. CDR3 sequence: CASSATGWLGEQFF. The DNA sequence reads TGTGCCAGCAGCGCGACAGGTTGGCTAGGTGAGCAGTTCTTC.